The clone carrying this TCR beta chain occurred once. The data belong to a study of shared T cell receptors in the human thymus. The assay was immunoSEQ multiplex PCR, and TCRdb's table has in-frame clones only and misses some. The repertoire holds 550,000 to 800,000 clones, with approximately 85% as singletons. This CDR3 is 10 amino acids long. V gave up 7 bases and J gave up 4 bases, with 4 bases separating them. CDR1 is SEHNR, CDR2 FQNEAQ, per germline (reference sequence). This sample was shared with a second study, whose subject was human thymus T cells. That report adds: The donor group consisted of healthy Finnish infants who were having corrective surgery for congenital heart defects. Corrective heart surgery yielded the resections from which the thymus tissue came. In thymic and blood repertoires alike, V and J usage looked biased. Unrelated individuals were reported by related research to share highly overlapping thymic repertoires.

The chain carries TRBV7-9 and TRBJ1-1, with D hard to call. Sequencing was carried out using thymocytes. The source of this sequence is a girl under three years old with a congenital heart defect. The CDR3 loop reads CASTSTEAFF. CDR3 coding DNA: TGTGCCAGCACTAGCACTGAAGCTTTCTTT.